This passage covers 29 T cell receptor beta chains from one sample sequenced in a study of T-cell reconstitution after alpha-beta-depleted transplantation in children. Preparing the TCRbeta library involved the use of unique molecular identifiers. From the PCR reads, TCRdb called clonotypes with MiXCR, one entry per CDR3 protein. This sample has fewer than 400,000 distinct CDR3 sequences, with roughly 22% found just once. The material sequenced was PBMCs from the stem cell graft donor, taken from the stem cell graft. Receptors were obtained from a human donor who donated a stem cell graft to a child with acute myeloid leukemia.

This clonotype was seen a few times. The rearrangement links TRBV20-1 to TRBJ1-5; the D gene is possibly TRBD1 (5 bases). This CDR3 is built from 15 residues. From germline, CDR1 is DFQATT and CDR2 SNEGSKA (reference sequence). The V end was cut by 3 bases, the J end by 0 bases, with 12 bases between. Here the CDR3 reads CSASAYRLSNQPQHF. The CDR3 DNA sequence: TGCAGTGCTAGTGCATACAGGCTTAGCAATCAGCCCCAGCATTTT.

The V gene is TRBV7-2, the J gene TRBJ2-1; 10 bases are a match to TRBD1. This CDR3 spans 17 amino acids. The germline V gene has CDR1 SGHTA and CDR2 FQGNSA. V gave up 3 bases and J gave up 3 bases; unmatched junction bases: 8. CDR3 loop: CASSFPGTGENYNEQFF. In DNA form, the CDR3 reads TGTGCCAGCAGCTTCCCCGGGACAGGGGAGAACTACAATGAGCAGTTCTTC.

This clonotype has only a few counts. The chain uses TRBV6-1 and TRBJ2-7; the D gene could be TRBD1 or TRBD2 (6 bases each). This CDR3 comprises 13 residues. V was shortened by 7 bases and J by 2 bases, with 12 bases between the two germline ends. The germline CDR1 and CDR2 sequences are MNHNS and SASEGT. CDR3 amino acids: CASKGGVPYEQYF. In DNA, the CDR3 is TGTGCCAGCAAGGGGGGAGTCCCCTACGAGCAGTACTTC.

The V gene is TRBV12-3 or TRBV12-4, the J gene TRBJ2-3; 7 bases agree with TRBD1. The CDR3 loop spans 15 amino acids. Trimming cost V 1 base and J 0 bases; bases outside gene matches: 1. CDR3 sequence reads: CASSLVTGSTDTQYF. CDR3 in DNA: TGTGCCAGCAGTTTAGTGACAGGGAGCACAGATACGCAGTATTTT.

This clonotype has a count of ten or more. The rearrangement joins TRBV25-1 to TRBJ2-1; 8 positions match TRBD2. Germline-derived CDR1 and CDR2 are MGHDK and SYGVNS. The CDR3 extends over 18 amino acids. Unmatched junction bases numbered 10, after V lost 3 bases and J lost 0 bases. CDR3 nucleotides: TGTGCCAGCAGTGAGCATAAAGGACTAGCCGGCTCCTACAATGAGCAGTTCTTC. The encoded protein is CASSEHKGLAGSYNEQFF.

In this sample, this clonotype turned up a few times. This chain uses TRBV12-3 or TRBV12-4 with TRBJ2-7; 9 bases fit TRBD1. V lost 3 bases and J lost 6; bases outside the gene matches: 6. CDR3 length: 14 amino acids. The DNA of the CDR3 is TGTGCCAGCAGTTTTCTACAGGGGGCAACCGAGCAGTACTTC. Translating it yields CASSFLQGATEQYF.

This clonotype has at least ten counts. J is TRBJ2-7 and V is TRBV20-1; 9 nucleotides line up with TRBD1. This CDR3 is 13 amino acids long. The J segment lost 4 bases and the V segment lost 6 bases, leaving 7 bases of the junction unmatched. The germline CDR1 and CDR2 sequences are DFQATT and SNEGSKA (reference sequence). CDR3 in DNA: TGCAGTGCACCCGGGACAGGGCTGTACGAGCAGTACTTC. This codes for CSAPGTGLYEQYF.

This clonotype was seen ten or more times. V is TRBV10-3 and J is TRBJ2-5; 7 bases line up with TRBD2. The junction had 10 bases not matched to a gene; V was cut back by 5 bases and J by 4 bases. The CDR3 covers 15 residues. CDR1 and CDR2 from the germline V gene are ENHRY and SYGVKD. The CDR3 DNA reads as TGTGCCATCAGTCCTCTAGCGGAGAGTCCAGAGACCCAGTACTTC. Translated, it gives CAISPLAESPETQYF.

In this sample, this clonotype turned up many times. The J gene is TRBJ2-1, the V gene TRBV19, with D maybe TRBD2 (5 bases). This CDR3 is 13 amino acids long. Germline V CDR1 and CDR2: LNHDA, SQIVND (reference sequence). V was trimmed by 6 bases and J by 5 bases, leaving 11 bases between them. The CDR3 region has the DNA TGTGCCAGTAGCCCCGGGATCAACAATGAGCAGTTCTTC. As protein: CASSPGINNEQFF.

V and J are TRBV7-9 and TRBJ2-3; D may be TRBD1 (5 bases). The germline V and J ends were trimmed by 3 bases and 5 bases, with 12 bases remaining between them. This CDR3 contains 14 residues. Germline CDR1 SEHNR, CDR2 FQNEAQ (reference sequence). Here the CDR3 reads CASSFSTGIDTQYF. The CDR3 DNA reads as TGTGCCAGCAGCTTCTCTACAGGAATAGATACGCAGTATTTT.

This clonotype has a handful of counts. The CDR3 bases are TGCAGTGCTGAATTTAAAAGCTCCTACAATGAGCAGTTCTTC. This translates into CSAEFKSSYNEQFF. The chain has TRBV20-1 and TRBJ2-1; no reliable D call. Germline CDR1 is DFQATT and CDR2 is SNEGSKA (reference sequence). Trimming took 5 bases from V and 0 from J, leaving 11 bases between them. The CDR3 sequence is 14 residues long.

This clonotype was observed a handful of times. The chain couples TRBV10-1 to TRBJ2-1; TRBD1 matches at 8 bases. Germline trimming cut 6 bases from V and 5 bases from J; bases unmatched to any gene: 6. The CDR3 extends over 14 amino acids. Germline loops: CDR1 WNHNN, CDR2 SYGVQD (reference sequence). The CDR3 protein is CASRPGGVDNEQFF. In DNA form, the CDR3 reads TGCGCCAGCAGGCCAGGGGGCGTAGACAATGAGCAGTTCTTC.

Only a few counts were recorded for this clonotype. The chain links TRBV4-3 to TRBJ2-3, with D unresolved. V was cut by 3 bases and J by 0 bases, with 7 bases left in between. Per germline, CDR1 LGHNA and CDR2 YSLEER. CDR3 length: 14 amino acids. DNA of the CDR3: TGCGCCAGCAGCCACCTGGACAGCACAGATACGCAGTATTTT. Translated, it gives CASSHLDSTDTQYF.

This chain uses TRBV25-1 with TRBJ2-7, with 10 bases fitting TRBD2. Germline V gene data show CDR1 as MGHDK and CDR2 as SYGVNS. The length of the CDR3 is 17 residues. The V gene end was trimmed by 4 bases and the J gene end by 6 bases; junction bases not matched to a gene: 15. This CDR3 is CASSGTVRSGRFFEQYF. The CDR3 DNA reads TGTGCCAGCAGTGGTACAGTTCGTAGCGGGAGGTTCTTCGAGCAGTACTTC.

This clonotype was detected a few times. This chain connects TRBV28 to TRBJ2-1; 8 bases are shared with TRBD1. CDR1 and CDR2 (germline): MDHEN, SYDVKM. This CDR3 spans 15 amino acids. J was trimmed by 6 bases and V by 5 bases; bases with no gene match: 9. Written as DNA, the CDR3 is TGTGCCAGCAGTGCCCCGGACAGGGCCATCAATGAGCAGTTCTTC. It translates to CASSAPDRAINEQFF.

This clonotype showed up many times. The chain carries TRBV7-2 and TRBJ1-3; D gene ambiguous. V lost 1 base to trimming and J lost 2 bases, with 9 bases between them. CDR1 and CDR2 (germline): SGHTA, FQGNSA. The CDR3 contains 15 residues. CDR3 sequence (DNA): TGTGCCAGCAGCTTAGTTGCCGGGGCTGGAAACACCATATATTTT. Protein sequence: CASSLVAGAGNTIYF.

This chain connects TRBV21-1 to TRBJ2-3; no check of the table's D call, TRBD2, against the DNA was made. TRBV21-1 is classified as a pseudogene. CDR3 length equals 16 residues. The CDR3 loop reads CASSKAKRGDTDTQYF. The CDR3 bases are TGTGCCAGCAGCAAAGCGAAGCGGGGGGATACAGATACGCAGTATTTT.

This clonotype was detected many times. This chain joins TRBV20-1 and TRBJ2-7, with 9 bases matching TRBD1. V was clipped by 6 bases and J by 9 bases; unmatched bases: 15. The CDR3 runs 14 residues. Germline V gene data show CDR1 as DFQATT and CDR2 as SNEGSKA (reference sequence). The CDR3 here is CSASWGQGQVGQYF. The CDR3 DNA reads TGCAGTGCCTCCTGGGGACAGGGACAAGTCGGGCAGTACTTC.

The chain combines TRBV24-1 with TRBJ2-1; 8 nucleotides line up with TRBD2. This CDR3 region has 15 residues. Trimming took 0 bases from V and 7 from J; bases not matched to a gene: 4. Germline V gene data show CDR1 as KGHDR and CDR2 as SFDVKD. CDR3 sequence (DNA): TGTGCCACCAGTGATTTGAGCGGGAGCGGGAATGAGCAGTTCTTC. This translates into CATSDLSGSGNEQFF.

This clonotype was found many times. The chain employs TRBV12-3 or TRBV12-4 and TRBJ2-1; possible D gene TRBD2, 5 bases. The ends were cut back, 7 bases at V and 0 bases at J, with 22 bases in the middle. The CDR3 loop spans 18 amino acids. This CDR3 is CASTGLSERKASYNEQFF. CDR3 nucleotides: TGTGCCAGCACCGGCTTAAGTGAGCGGAAGGCCTCCTACAATGAGCAGTTCTTC.

The genes are TRBV30 and TRBJ1-1; a possible D gene is TRBD1 (6 bases). V was shortened by 3 bases and J by 4 bases, with 9 bases between the two germline ends. From germline, CDR1 is GTSNPN and CDR2 SVGIG (reference sequence). The CDR3 is made up of 12 amino acids. CDR3 protein: CAWSTGRTEAFF. The CDR3 nucleotides are TGTGCCTGGAGCACAGGGCGCACTGAAGCTTTCTTT. Full variable domain (outside the CDR3, taken from reference TRBV30 and TRBJ1-1): SQTIHQWPATLVQPVGSPLSLECTVEGTSNPNLYWYRQAAGRGLQLLFYSVGIGQISSEVPQNLSASRPQDRQFILSSKKLLLSDSGFYLCAWSTGRTEAFFGQGTRLTVV.

This clonotype was observed a handful of times. V is TRBV28 and J is TRBJ2-1; 8 nucleotides line up with TRBD2. The ends lost 2 bases at V and 5 bases at J; junction bases unmatched: 14. CDR3 size: 18 residues. The germline V gene encodes CDR1 MDHEN and CDR2 SYDVKM. DNA for the CDR3: TGTGCCAGCAGTTTACGCCGACTAGCGAGACAAAAGAACAATGAGCAGTTCTTC. It translates to CASSLRRLARQKNNEQFF. The full variable domain, its missing parts supplied by reference TRBV28 and TRBJ2-1, is DVKVTQSSRYLVKRTGEKVFLECVQDMDHENMFWYRQDPGLGLRLIYFSYDVKMKEKGDIPEGYSVSREKKERFSLILESASTNQTSMYLCASSLRRLARQKNNEQFFGPGTRLTVL.

The chain has TRBV25-1 and TRBJ2-7, with 8 bases fitting TRBD1. Germline CDR1 is MGHDK and CDR2 is SYGVNS. The ends lost 1 base at V and 2 bases at J; junction bases unmatched: 4. The CDR3 is 15 residues long. The CDR3 sequence: CASSESRTGPYEQYF. In DNA form, the CDR3 reads TGTGCCAGCAGTGAATCCCGGACAGGGCCCTACGAGCAGTACTTC.

This clonotype was observed a few times. V usage is TRBV29-1 and J usage is TRBJ1-1; D not certain. CDR3 length: 12 residues. V lost 3 bases and J lost 6, with 11 bases in between. CDR1 is SQVTM, CDR2 ANQGSEA, per germline. DNA for the CDR3: TGCAGCGTTGAGGGTATGTCGGCTGAAGCTTTCTTT. It is translated as CSVEGMSAEAFF.

At least ten counts were recorded for this clonotype. This chain links TRBV5-6 with TRBJ2-2; a possible D gene is TRBD1 (6 bases). Germline CDR1 and CDR2: SGHDT and YYEEEE. V lost 2 bases and J lost 6, with 8 bases in between. This CDR3 comprises 13 residues. This CDR3 is CASSLQGSGELFF. CDR3 nucleotides: TGTGCCAGCAGCTTACAGGGTTCCGGGGAGCTGTTTTTT.

This clonotype was counted ten times or more. The chain links TRBV20-1 to TRBJ2-7; perhaps TRBD1 as D (6 bases). The CDR3 totals 15 residues. Germline-derived CDR1 and CDR2 are DFQATT and SNEGSKA (reference sequence). CDR3 DNA: TGCAGGACACGGACAGCGAAGGAACCCTACTACGAGCAGTACTTC. Protein sequence: CRTRTAKEPYYEQYF.

The V call is TRBV12-3 or TRBV12-4, the J call TRBJ2-5, with TRBD2 matching over 11 bases. The CDR3 loop spans 16 amino acids. V lost 6 bases to trimming and J lost 1 base; unmatched junction nucleotides: 7. In DNA, the CDR3 is TGTGCCAGCAGAACCTATAGCGGGAGGGCCCAAGAGACCCAGTACTTC. Protein sequence: CASRTYSGRAQETQYF.

This clonotype occurred many times. The chain links TRBV20-1 to TRBJ1-4; 8 bases match TRBD1. Germline V CDR1 and CDR2: DFQATT, SNEGSKA (reference sequence). V trimming: 1 base; J trimming: 8 bases; junction bases outside the gene matches: 6. This CDR3 region has 14 residues. CDR3 nucleotides: TGCAGTGCTAGAGTCCCCGGACAGGGAGAAAAACTGTTTTTT. This gives the protein CSARVPGQGEKLFF.

This clonotype was detected a few times. The V call is TRBV20-1, the J call TRBJ1-5; 10 bases fit TRBD1. After removal of 3 bases from V and 0 bases from J, the junction contained 5 bases not matched to a gene. This CDR3 spans 16 amino acids. Germline values: CDR1 DFQATT, CDR2 SNEGSKA (reference sequence). CDR3 DNA: TGCAGTGCTAGTGGGACAGGGGAAGTTAGCAATCAGCCCCAGCATTTT. It is translated as CSASGTGEVSNQPQHF.